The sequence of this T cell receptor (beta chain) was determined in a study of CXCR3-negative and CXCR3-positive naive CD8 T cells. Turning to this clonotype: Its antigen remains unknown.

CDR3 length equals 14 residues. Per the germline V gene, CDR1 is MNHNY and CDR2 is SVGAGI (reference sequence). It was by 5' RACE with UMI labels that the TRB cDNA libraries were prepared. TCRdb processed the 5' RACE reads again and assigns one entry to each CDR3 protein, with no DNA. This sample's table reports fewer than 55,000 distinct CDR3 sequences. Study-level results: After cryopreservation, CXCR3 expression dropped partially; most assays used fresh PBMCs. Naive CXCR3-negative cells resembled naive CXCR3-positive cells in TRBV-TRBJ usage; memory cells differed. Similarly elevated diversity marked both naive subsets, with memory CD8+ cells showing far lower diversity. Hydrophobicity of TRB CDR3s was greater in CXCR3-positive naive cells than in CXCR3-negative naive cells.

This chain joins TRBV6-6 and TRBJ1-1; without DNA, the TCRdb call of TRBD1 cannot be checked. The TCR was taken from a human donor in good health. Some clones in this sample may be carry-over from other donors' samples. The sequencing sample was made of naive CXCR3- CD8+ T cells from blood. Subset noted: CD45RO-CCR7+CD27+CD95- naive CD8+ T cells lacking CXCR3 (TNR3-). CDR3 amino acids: CASRTGDGGTEAFF.